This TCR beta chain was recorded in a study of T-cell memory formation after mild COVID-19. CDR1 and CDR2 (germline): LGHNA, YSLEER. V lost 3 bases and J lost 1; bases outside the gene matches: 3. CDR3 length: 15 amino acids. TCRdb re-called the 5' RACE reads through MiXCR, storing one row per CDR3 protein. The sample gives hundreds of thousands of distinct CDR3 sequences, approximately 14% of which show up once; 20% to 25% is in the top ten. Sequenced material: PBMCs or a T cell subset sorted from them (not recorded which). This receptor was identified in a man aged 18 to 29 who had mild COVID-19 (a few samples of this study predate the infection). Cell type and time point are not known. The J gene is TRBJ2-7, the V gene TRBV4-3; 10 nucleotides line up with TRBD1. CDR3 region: CASSQLGQGSYEQYF. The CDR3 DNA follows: TGCGCCAGCAGCCAGCTGGGACAGGGGTCCTACGAGCAGTACTTC.